The text below deals with one T cell receptor beta chain. TCRdb's copy holds only in-frame clones and misses some; the assay was immunoSEQ multiplex PCR. The data show some 150,000 clones, about 87% seen once. The germline CDR1 and CDR2 sequences are SNHLY and FYNNEI. V lost 11 bases and J lost 2, with 13 bases in between. This CDR3 contains 13 residues. The data stem from a study of radiation and T cells in renal cell carcinoma. Time point noted: blood 2 weeks post-SBRT. Treatment given: 15 Gy SBRT to primary tumor, nephrectomy 4 weeks later. This renal cell carcinoma was of the clear cell type. The chain joins TRBV2 to TRBJ1-5; D is uncertain. The material sequenced was blood, taken from a patient whose treatment included radiotherapy and nephrectomy. The TCR was taken from a woman between 45 and 65 years old with renal cell carcinoma. CDR3 nucleotides: TGTGCCGCTGGATGGGAGGGCAATCAGCCCCAGCATTTT. Translation: CAAGWEGNQPQHF.